Following are 20 T cell receptor beta chains from one sample sequenced in a study of breast tumors, draining lymph nodes, adjacent tissues. TCRdb analysed the multiplex PCR reads with MiXCR anew, one entry per CDR3 protein. The sample has about 180,000 distinct CDR3 sequences, 30% to 35% seen once; the top ten hold 3.5% to 4.5%. Samples came from axillary lymph nodes draining the breast cancer. Sequencing input: axillary lymph node tissue. The receptors derive from a female donor with breast cancer. Some clones in this sample may be carry-over from other donors' samples.

Many counts were recorded for this clonotype. V is TRBV7-9 and J is TRBJ1-6; D remains ambiguous. V was shortened by 2 bases and J by 0 bases, with 8 bases between the two germline ends. This CDR3 is built from 16 residues. The germline V gene encodes CDR1 SEHNR and CDR2 FQNEAQ (reference sequence). CDR3 in DNA: TGTGCCAGCAGCTTACGGTCCAGCTCCTATAATTCACCCCTCCACTTT. Translated: CASSLRSSSYNSPLHF.

Turning to this clonotype: A much larger clone differs by one base, so this may be a read error. It is unclear where the CDR3 begins or ends on the DNA, so no DNA is shown, and the CDR3 is as TCRdb lists it. The CDR3 loop reads CASSVGGGAGNEQSF. The chain joins TRBV9 to TRBJ2-1; the listed D gene, TRBD2, was not tested against the DNA. The CDR3 totals 15 residues, both ends included. Germline loops: CDR1 SGDLS, CDR2 YYNGEE.

Details on this clonotype: A much larger clone differs by one base, so this may be a read error. The chain uses TRBV7-3 and TRBJ2-1, with 8 bases matching TRBD1. CDR1 is SGHTA and CDR2 is FQGTGA in the germline V gene. The CDR3 contains 15 residues. This CDR3 reads CASSLQGVSHNEQFF. As DNA, the CDR3 is TGTGCCAGCAGCCTACAGGGGGTCTCCCACAATGAGCAGTTCTTC.

About this clonotype: This clone may be a read error of a much larger clone one base away. The chain recombines TRBV6-1 with TRBJ2-1, with TRBD2 matching 9 bases. From germline, CDR1 is MNHNS and CDR2 SASEGT. Trimming at V came to 9 bases and at J to 6 bases, leaving 6 bases not matched to a gene. The CDR3 is 13 amino acids. The DNA of the CDR3 is TGTGCCAGGGGACTAGCAATCTTCAATGAGCAGTTCTTC. It is translated as CARGLAIFNEQFF.

This clonotype was seen many times. J is TRBJ2-3 and V is TRBV7-9; 14 bases agree with TRBD2. The V gene's germline CDR1 is SEHNR and CDR2 FQNEAQ (reference sequence). The ends lost 2 bases at V and 8 bases at J; junction bases unmatched: 6. CDR3 size: 16 residues. The CDR3 region is CASSLRLAGGLGTQYF. Written as DNA, the CDR3 is TGTGCCAGCAGCTTAAGACTAGCGGGAGGGCTCGGTACGCAGTATTTT.

This clonotype has ten or more counts. This chain connects TRBV20-1 to TRBJ2-1; 8 nucleotides align to TRBD2. This CDR3 region has 13 residues. The V and J ends lost 5 bases and 8 bases, in that order; junction bases with no gene match: 8. The germline V gene has CDR1 DFQATT and CDR2 SNEGSKA (reference sequence). CDR3 region: CSAATGTSDEQFF. In DNA form, the CDR3 reads TGCAGTGCTGCAACCGGGACTAGTGATGAGCAGTTCTTC.

The sample holds many counts of this clonotype. This chain joins TRBV4-1 and TRBJ1-5, with TRBD1 matching 7 bases. V gave up 6 bases and J gave up 0 bases; unmatched junction bases: 5. The CDR3 has 15 amino acids. Germline CDR1 MGHRA, CDR2 YSYEKL. The CDR3 loop is CASRGTENSNQPQHF. The CDR3 DNA sequence: TGCGCCAGCAGAGGGACAGAAAATAGCAATCAGCCCCAGCATTTT.

The chain has TRBV10-3 and TRBJ2-3; the match to TRBD2 covers 7 bases. There are 17 residues in the CDR3. Germline assignment: CDR1 ENHRY and CDR2 SYGVKD. With V trimmed by 0 bases and J by 7 bases, 13 bases remained unmatched. The CDR3 is CAISESGTAFGTNTQYF. CDR3 nucleotides: TGTGCCATCAGTGAGTCTGGAACAGCATTCGGGACTAATACGCAGTATTTT.

In its sample, this clonotype was seen many times. The chain is built from TRBV6-6 and TRBJ2-2; D is unclear. V lost 2 bases and J 5 bases, leaving 6 bases between the germline ends. Germline-derived CDR1 and CDR2 are MNHNY and SVGAGI (reference sequence). This CDR3 is 13 amino acids long. The CDR3 DNA follows: TGTGCCAGCAGTTACCCGGAAACCGGGGAGCTGTTTTTT. Protein: CASSYPETGELFF.

This clonotype was detected ten times or more. The chain carries TRBV4-1 and TRBJ2-5; 7 nucleotides line up with TRBD2. The V segment lost 0 bases and the J segment 4 bases; nucleotides outside the gene matches: 5. Germline V gene data show CDR1 as MGHRA and CDR2 as YSYEKL. This CDR3 region has 15 residues. The CDR3 region has the DNA TGCGCCAGCAGCCAAGAGTCAGCGGGGCCAGAGACCCAGTACTTC. Translating it yields CASSQESAGPETQYF.

This clonotype was found many times. The chain recombines TRBV18 with TRBJ2-7; D is unclear. The CDR3 has 11 residues. Germline lookup yields CDR1 KGHSH and CDR2 LQKENI. V lost 4 bases and J 7 bases, leaving 8 bases between the germline ends. The CDR3 nucleotides read TGTGCCAGCTCACAACAAGAAGAGCAGTACTTC. This encodes CASSQQEEQYF.

In regard to this clonotype: A much larger clone differs by one base, so this may be a read error. This chain connects TRBV10-3 to TRBJ2-3, with 9 bases that match TRBD2. Germline V gene lookup returns CDR1 ENHRY and CDR2 SYGVKD. The CDR3 contains 17 residues. V lost 2 bases, J lost 1 base, and 7 bases stayed unmatched. The CDR3 sequence: CAISEPLKRGGTDTQYF. CDR3 DNA sequence: TGTGCCATCAGTGAGCCGTTGAAGCGGGGGGGCACAGATACGCAGTATTTT.

This clonotype was counted many times. The chain is built from TRBV7-9 and TRBJ2-3; 10 bases agree with TRBD2. The CDR3 contains 16 residues. The trim removed 7 bases at V and 6 bases at J, leaving 13 bases unmatched. CDR1 and CDR2 (germline): SEHNR, FQNEAQ (reference sequence). The CDR3 loop is CASIFNSAGGHDTQYF. CDR3 nucleotide sequence: TGTGCCAGCATTTTTAACTCAGCGGGAGGGCACGATACGCAGTATTTT.

For this clonotype: This clone may be a read error of a much larger clone one base away. The CDR3 DNA follows: TGTGCCAGCGGTTATACAGGGACAGGACAGAGGGAGACCCAGTACTTC. Its translation is CASGYTGTGQRETQYF. The chain couples TRBV6-5 to TRBJ2-5, with 8 nucleotides matching TRBD1. In germline, CDR1 is MNHEY, CDR2 SVGAGI. This CDR3 spans 16 amino acids.

This chain uses TRBV24-1 with TRBJ2-5; 9 nucleotides match TRBD1. Trimming at V came to 4 bases and at J to 1 base, leaving 3 bases not matched to a gene. The V gene's germline CDR1 is KGHDR and CDR2 SFDVKD. This CDR3 contains 15 residues. In DNA form, the CDR3 reads TGTGCCACCAGTGAGGGACAGGGCCCCCAAGAGACCCAGTACTTC. Amino acid sequence: CATSEGQGPQETQYF.

This clonotype was counted at least ten times. This sequence joins TRBV20-1 and TRBJ2-7; no reliable D call. CDR3 length equals 11 residues. The V and J ends lost 2 bases and 3 bases respectively, with 5 bases between them. Germline values: CDR1 DFQATT, CDR2 SNEGSKA (reference sequence). CDR3 region: CSARHHYEQYF. The CDR3 DNA reads as TGCAGTGCTAGACACCACTACGAGCAGTACTTC.

This sequence joins TRBV5-1 and TRBJ2-2; 8 bases are a match to TRBD1. Germline V gene lookup returns CDR1 SGHRS and CDR2 YFSETQ. Trimming took 3 bases from V and 6 from J; bases not matched to a gene: 7. This CDR3 is built from 15 residues. CDR3 sequence: CASSSTGARSGELFF. The CDR3 DNA is TGCGCCAGCAGCTCGACAGGGGCGAGGTCCGGGGAGCTGTTTTTT.

This chain connects TRBV28 to TRBJ2-7; D is tentatively TRBD1 or TRBD2 (5 bases each). Germline assignment: CDR1 MDHEN and CDR2 SYDVKM. V was clipped by 5 bases and J by 2 bases, with 16 bases between them. There are 15 residues in the CDR3. Here the CDR3 DNA reads TGTGCCAGCAGTGAACCGGGACGCAATGCCTACGAGCAGTACTTC. Translating gives CASSEPGRNAYEQYF. Full variable domain (missing parts from reference TRBV28 and TRBJ2-7): DVKVTQSSRYLVKRTGEKVFLECVQDMDHENMFWYRQDPGLGLRLIYFSYDVKMKEKGDIPEGYSVSREKKERFSLILESASTNQTSMYLCASSEPGRNAYEQYFGPGTRLTVT.

This chain joins TRBV25-1 and TRBJ2-5, with 8 bases lining up with TRBD1. Per germline, CDR1 MGHDK and CDR2 SYGVNS. The CDR3 consists of 17 residues. Unmatched junction bases numbered 12, after V lost 6 bases and J lost 0 bases. The CDR3, as DNA: TGTGCCAGCAGCCATCCGGGACAGGAGAAGTACCAAGAGACCCAGTACTTC. Its protein product is CASSHPGQEKYQETQYF.

The count of this clonotype is one. A much more abundant neighbour one base away suggests this may be a read error. The chain combines TRBV12-3 or TRBV12-4 with TRBJ2-7, with TRBD2 as a possible D gene (7 bases). CDR3 length: 15 amino acids. For the CDR3, the DNA is TGTGCCAGCAGTTTACGAGGGGGGGCGTCCTACGAGCAGGACTTC. Protein: CASSLRGGASYEQDF.